The present entry profiles one T cell receptor beta chain with its context. Its antigen remains unknown. This record comes from a study of cytomegalovirus exposure and HLA in healthy donors. Study findings and constraints: Rarity characterized most TCR sequences, yet some public TCRs appeared in many donors.

This CDR3 has 13 amino acids. Germline loops: CDR1 MDHEN, CDR2 SYDVKM. Trimming stripped 4 bases from V and 4 bases from J, with 8 bases between. The PCR contained 60 Vbeta and 13 Jbeta primers. The assay was immunoSEQ multiplex PCR, and TCRdb's table has in-frame clones only and misses some. The sample's table shows around 130,000 clones. This clonotype was obtained from a woman aged 40 to 55 in good health and CMV-seronegative. Sequenced material: PBMCs. This sequence joins TRBV28 and TRBJ1-3; a weak D match, TRBD1 (6 bases). CDR3 sequence reads: CASSSGEGNTIYF. CDR3 DNA: TGTGCCAGCAGTTCAGGGGAAGGAAACACCATATATTTT. The full variable domain, in which reference TRBV28 and TRBJ1-3 provide the parts outside the CDR3, is DVKVTQSSRYLVKRTGEKVFLECVQDMDHENMFWYRQDPGLGLRLIYFSYDVKMKEKGDIPEGYSVSREKKERFSLILESASTNQTSMYLCASSSGEGNTIYFGEGSWLTVV.